This entry lists 15 T cell receptor beta chains sequenced from one sample in a study of CD8 T cells in Susac syndrome. An amount of RNA that ranged from about 0.45 to 1 ug was reverse transcribed with random hexamers. MiXCR, run by TCRdb on the immunoSEQ multiplex PCR reads, gives a single entry per CDR3 protein. The sample yields 150,000 to 200,000 distinct CDR3 sequences, more than 90% seen once. Specimen: CD4+ T cells from PBMCs. The receptors derive from a human donor in good health.

This chain uses TRBV3-1 with TRBJ2-1, with TRBD2 matching over 11 bases. Germline V gene data show CDR1 as LGHDT and CDR2 as YNNKEL (reference sequence). Trimming removed 4 bases from V and 14 bases from J; junction bases left unmatched: 7. CDR3 length: 13 amino acids. Here the CDR3 reads CASSLATSGAEFF. The CDR3 DNA follows: TGTGCCAGCAGCCTCGCGACTAGCGGGGCGGAGTTCTTC.

This clonotype was recorded only once. This rearrangement joins TRBV20-1 to TRBJ2-3; TRBD2 is a possible D gene (5 bases). The CDR3 has 14 residues. V was shortened by 1 base and J by 4 bases, with 12 bases between the two germline ends. Germline lookup yields CDR1 DFQATT and CDR2 SNEGSKA (reference sequence). The CDR3 here is CSARVMGAPDTQYF. For the CDR3, the DNA is TGCAGTGCTAGAGTAATGGGAGCCCCAGATACGCAGTATTTT.

This chain connects TRBV9 to TRBJ1-4; 7 bases align to TRBD1. V trimming: 3 bases; J trimming: 8 bases; junction bases outside the gene matches: 10. Germline loops: CDR1 SGDLS, CDR2 YYNGEE. This CDR3 region has 15 residues. The CDR3 region is CASSARQGTGEKLFF. CDR3 DNA sequence: TGTGCCAGCAGCGCCCGACAGGGTACGGGGGAAAAACTGTTTTTT.

The chain has TRBV20-1 and TRBJ2-3, with D unresolved. This CDR3 is 13 amino acids long. Germline V lookup: CDR1 DFQATT, CDR2 SNEGSKA (reference sequence). V shed 5 bases and J shed 1 base, with 10 bases lying between them. The CDR3 DNA reads as TGCAGTGCTGACCCATCCCGCACAGATACGCAGTATTTT. Translation gives CSADPSRTDTQYF.

The chain has TRBV6-2 or TRBV6-3 and TRBJ2-1, with TRBD1 identical over 8 bases. The CDR3 totals 17 residues. The germline V gene encodes CDR1 MNHEY and CDR2 SVGEGT. Trimming took 4 bases from V and 7 from J; bases not matched to a gene: 15. The CDR3 reads CASSSSRGTGEGNEQFF. CDR3 nucleotide sequence: TGTGCCAGCAGTTCCTCCCGTGGGACAGGTGAGGGGAATGAGCAGTTCTTC.

This clonotype came up once. This chain uses TRBV7-9 with TRBJ2-5; 8 bases line up with TRBD2. V gave up 3 bases and J gave up 4 bases; unmatched junction bases: 7. This CDR3 contains 15 residues. CDR1 and CDR2 from the germline V gene are SEHNR and FQNEAQ (reference sequence). The CDR3 DNA reads TGTGCCAGCAGCTTTCCCAGCGGGGGCCTAGAGACCCAGTACTTC. This encodes CASSFPSGGLETQYF.

The V gene is TRBV3-1, the J gene TRBJ1-4, with 8 positions matching TRBD1. J gave up 10 bases and V 0 bases, and 7 bases lay outside the gene matches. Germline CDR1 and CDR2: LGHDT and YNNKEL (reference sequence). This CDR3 has 15 residues. In nucleotides, the CDR3 is TGTGCCAGCAGCCAAGACGGGACAGGATCAGGAAAACTGTTTTTT. Its translation is CASSQDGTGSGKLFF.

The chain recombines TRBV7-8 with TRBJ2-5, with TRBD1 matching 8 bases. Trimming cost V 5 bases and J 6 bases; bases outside gene matches: 11. The CDR3 runs to 15 residues. Germline V CDR1 and CDR2: SGHVS, FQNEAQ. The CDR3 region is CASSPGGARQKTQYF. CDR3 nucleotides: TGTGCCAGCAGCCCAGGGGGCGCACGTCAGAAGACCCAGTACTTC.

The V call is TRBV20-1, the J call TRBJ2-1; no firm D call. Germline CDR1 is DFQATT and CDR2 is SNEGSKA (reference sequence). V lost 6 bases and J 4 bases, leaving 10 bases between the germline ends. This CDR3 is 12 amino acids long. CDR3 DNA: TGCAGTGCGAGGACGTTTTACAATGAGCAGTTCTTC. It codes for CSARTFYNEQFF.

V gene TRBV12-3 or TRBV12-4 combines with J gene TRBJ2-4; D might be TRBD2 (6 bases). V was trimmed by 3 bases and J by 3 bases, leaving 9 bases between them. The CDR3 extends over 14 amino acids. The CDR3 DNA follows: TGTGCCAGCAGTTTTCACGGGGGCAAAAACATTCAGTACTTC. It yields the protein CASSFHGGKNIQYF.

V gene TRBV24-1 combines with J gene TRBJ2-7, with TRBD2 matching 12 bases. The CDR3 totals 15 residues. Per the germline V gene, CDR1 is KGHDR and CDR2 is SFDVKD. The V and J ends lost 3 bases and 3 bases, in that order; junction bases with no gene match: 2. The CDR3 protein is CATSDRTSGDYEQYF. The DNA for the CDR3 is TGTGCCACCAGTGATCGGACTAGCGGGGACTACGAGCAGTACTTC.

The chain couples TRBV25-1 to TRBJ1-1; no clear D. CDR1 is MGHDK, CDR2 SYGVNS, per germline. This CDR3 is 17 amino acids long. V was pared by 1 base and J by 3 bases, with 18 bases between. The DNA for the CDR3 is TGTGCCAGCAGTGAATTCGGGTCAGGCGTTGGGGACACTGAAGCTTTCTTT. The encoded protein is CASSEFGSGVGDTEAFF. The whole variable domain, filled in from reference TRBV25-1 and TRBJ1-1, reads EADIYQTPRYLVIGTGKKITLECSQTMGHDKMYWYQQDPGMELHLIHYSYGVNSTEKGDLSSESTVSRIRTEHFPLTLESARPSHTSQYLCASSEFGSGVGDTEAFFGQGTRLTVV.

The V gene is TRBV4-3, the J gene TRBJ2-3; tentatively, D is TRBD1 or TRBD2 (5 bases each). Trimming cost V 2 bases and J 4 bases, with 13 bases left between them. Per germline, CDR1 LGHNA and CDR2 YSLEER. There are 15 residues in the CDR3. Here the CDR3 reads CASSQRDGGSDTQYF. CDR3 bases: TGCGCCAGCAGCCAACGGGACGGAGGATCAGATACGCAGTATTTT.

The CDR3: CASSSTRRKTQYF. CDR3 nucleotides: TGTGCCAGCAGCTCGACACGTCGGAAGACCCAGTACTTC. This chain links TRBV7-9 with TRBJ2-5; D gene unclear. The ends were cut back, 4 bases at V and 6 bases at J, with 12 bases in the middle. Germline assignment: CDR1 SEHNR and CDR2 FQNEAQ (reference sequence). There are 13 residues in the CDR3.

This chain uses TRBV6-5 with TRBJ2-7; no clear D gene. This CDR3 contains 13 residues. Trimming took off 0 bases at V and 6 bases at J, with 9 bases between the two ends. CDR1 and CDR2 from the germline V gene are MNHEY and SVGAGI. The CDR3 DNA is TGTGCCAGCAGTTACTCGGGTCATCTCGAGCAGTACTTC. Protein sequence: CASSYSGHLEQYF.